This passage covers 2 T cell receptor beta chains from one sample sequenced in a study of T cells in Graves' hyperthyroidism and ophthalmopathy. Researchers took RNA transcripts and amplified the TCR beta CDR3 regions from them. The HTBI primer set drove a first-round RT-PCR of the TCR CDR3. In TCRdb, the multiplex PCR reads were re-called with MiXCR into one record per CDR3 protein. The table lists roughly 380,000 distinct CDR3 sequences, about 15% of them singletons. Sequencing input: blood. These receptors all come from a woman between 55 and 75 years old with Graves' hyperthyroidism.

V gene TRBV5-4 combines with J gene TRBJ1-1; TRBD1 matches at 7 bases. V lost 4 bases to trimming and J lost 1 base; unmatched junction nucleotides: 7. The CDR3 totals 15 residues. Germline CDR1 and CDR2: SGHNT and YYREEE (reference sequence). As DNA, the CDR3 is TGTGCCAGCAGCGGAGGGGGCAGCTGGAACACTGAAGCTTTCTTT. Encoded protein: CASSGGGSWNTEAFF.

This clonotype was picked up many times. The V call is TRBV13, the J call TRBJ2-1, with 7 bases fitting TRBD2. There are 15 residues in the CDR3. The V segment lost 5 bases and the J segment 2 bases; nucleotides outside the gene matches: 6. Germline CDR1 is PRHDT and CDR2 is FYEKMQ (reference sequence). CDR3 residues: CASSRTSVPYNEQFF. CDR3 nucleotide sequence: TGTGCCAGCAGCCGTACTAGCGTGCCCTACAATGAGCAGTTCTTC.